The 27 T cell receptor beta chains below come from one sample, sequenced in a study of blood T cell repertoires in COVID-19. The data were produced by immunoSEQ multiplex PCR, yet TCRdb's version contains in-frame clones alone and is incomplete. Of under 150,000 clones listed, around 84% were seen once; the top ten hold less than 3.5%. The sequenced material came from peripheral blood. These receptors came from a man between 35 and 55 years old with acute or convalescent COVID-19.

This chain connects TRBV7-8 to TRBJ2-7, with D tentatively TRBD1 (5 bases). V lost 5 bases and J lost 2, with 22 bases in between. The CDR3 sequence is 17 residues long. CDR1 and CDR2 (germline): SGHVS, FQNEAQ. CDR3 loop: CASSQKLSGARPYEQYF. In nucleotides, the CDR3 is TGTGCCAGCAGCCAAAAGCTCAGTGGGGCCAGACCCTACGAGCAGTACTTC.

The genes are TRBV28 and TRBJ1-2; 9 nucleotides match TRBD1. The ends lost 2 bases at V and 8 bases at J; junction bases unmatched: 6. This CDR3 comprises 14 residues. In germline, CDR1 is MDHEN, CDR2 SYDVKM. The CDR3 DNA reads TGTGCCAGCAGTTTAGGCGGGACAGGGAAAGGCTACACCTTC. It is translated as CASSLGGTGKGYTF.

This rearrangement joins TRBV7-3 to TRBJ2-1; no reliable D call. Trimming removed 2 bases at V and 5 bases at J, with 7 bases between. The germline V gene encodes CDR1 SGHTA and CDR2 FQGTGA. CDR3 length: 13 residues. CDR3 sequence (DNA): TGTGCCAGCAGCTTAGGGCAAAACAATGAGCAGTTCTTC. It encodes CASSLGQNNEQFF.

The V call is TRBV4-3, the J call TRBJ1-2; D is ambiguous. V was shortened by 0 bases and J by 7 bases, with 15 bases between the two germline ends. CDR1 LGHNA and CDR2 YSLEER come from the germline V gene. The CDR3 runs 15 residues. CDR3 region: CASSQDLASFSGYTF. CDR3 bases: TGCGCCAGCAGCCAAGATTTGGCCAGTTTCTCTGGCTACACCTTC.

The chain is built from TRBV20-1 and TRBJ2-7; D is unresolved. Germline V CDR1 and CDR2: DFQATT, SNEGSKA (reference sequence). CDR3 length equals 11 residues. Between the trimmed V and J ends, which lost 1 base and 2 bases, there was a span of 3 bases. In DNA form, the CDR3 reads TGCAGTGCTAGAGGGCCCTACGAGCAGTACTTC. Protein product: CSARGPYEQYF.

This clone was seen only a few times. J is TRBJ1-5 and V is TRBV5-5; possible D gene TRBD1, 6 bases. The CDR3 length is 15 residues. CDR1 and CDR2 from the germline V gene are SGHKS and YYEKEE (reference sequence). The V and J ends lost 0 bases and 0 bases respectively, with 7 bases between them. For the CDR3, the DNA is TGTGCCAGCAGCTTGGAAGGGGGTAGCAATCAGCCCCAGCATTTT. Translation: CASSLEGGSNQPQHF.

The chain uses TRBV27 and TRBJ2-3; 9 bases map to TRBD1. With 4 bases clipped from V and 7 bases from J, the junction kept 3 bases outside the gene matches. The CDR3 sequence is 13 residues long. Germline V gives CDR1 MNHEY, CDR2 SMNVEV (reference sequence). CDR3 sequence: CASSYRGLNTQYF. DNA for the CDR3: TGTGCCAGCAGTTACAGGGGGCTGAATACGCAGTATTTT.

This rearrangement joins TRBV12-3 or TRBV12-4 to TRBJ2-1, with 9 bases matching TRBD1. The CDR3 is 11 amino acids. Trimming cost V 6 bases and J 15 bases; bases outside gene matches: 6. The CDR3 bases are TGTGCCAGCAGAACCGGGACAGGGTGGTTCTTC. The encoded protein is CASRTGTGWFF.

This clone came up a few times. The CDR3 DNA is TGTGCCAGCAGCTACGGACAGGGACTGGGCTACACCTTC. Amino acids: CASSYGQGLGYTF. The V and J genes are TRBV9 and TRBJ1-2; TRBD1 matches at 8 bases. The CDR3 has 13 residues. V trimming: 4 bases; J trimming: 8 bases; junction bases outside the gene matches: 7. Germline V gene data show CDR1 as SGDLS and CDR2 as YYNGEE.

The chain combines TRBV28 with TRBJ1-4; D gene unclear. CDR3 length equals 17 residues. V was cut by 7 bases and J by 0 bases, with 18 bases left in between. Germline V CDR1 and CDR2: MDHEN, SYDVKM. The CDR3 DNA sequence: TGTGCCAGCACCATAGCTGAGTTCGACGCAACTAATGAAAAACTGTTTTTT. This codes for CASTIAEFDATNEKLFF.

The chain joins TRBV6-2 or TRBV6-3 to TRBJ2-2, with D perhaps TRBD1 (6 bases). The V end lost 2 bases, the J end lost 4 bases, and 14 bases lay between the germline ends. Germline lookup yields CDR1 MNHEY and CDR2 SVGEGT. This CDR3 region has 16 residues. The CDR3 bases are TGTGCCAGCAGTTACATCAGGGGATGGAGCACCGGGGAGCTGTTTTTT. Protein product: CASSYIRGWSTGELFF.

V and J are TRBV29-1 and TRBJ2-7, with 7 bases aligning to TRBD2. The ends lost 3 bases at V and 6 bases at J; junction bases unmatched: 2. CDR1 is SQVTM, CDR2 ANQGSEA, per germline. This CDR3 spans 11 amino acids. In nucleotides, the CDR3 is TGCAGCGTTGAGGGCGGGGGCGAGCAGTACTTC. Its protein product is CSVEGGGEQYF.

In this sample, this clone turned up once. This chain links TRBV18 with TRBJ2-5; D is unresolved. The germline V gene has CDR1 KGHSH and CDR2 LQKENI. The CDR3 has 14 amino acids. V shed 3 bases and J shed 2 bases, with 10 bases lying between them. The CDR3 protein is CASSPLDTQETQYF. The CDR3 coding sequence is TGTGCCAGCTCACCCTTAGACACACAAGAGACCCAGTACTTC.

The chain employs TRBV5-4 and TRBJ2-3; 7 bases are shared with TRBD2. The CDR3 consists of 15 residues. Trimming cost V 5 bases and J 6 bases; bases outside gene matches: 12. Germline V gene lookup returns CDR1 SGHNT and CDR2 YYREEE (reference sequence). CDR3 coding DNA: TGTGCCAGCAGTGTCCGGGAGGTAGAGGAGGATACGCAGTATTTT. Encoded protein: CASSVREVEEDTQYF.

Here the CDR3 reads CASSPGVAETQYF. CDR3 in DNA: TGCGCCAGCAGCCCAGGGGTGGCGGAGACCCAGTACTTC. The J gene is TRBJ2-5, the V gene TRBV5-1, with D perhaps matching TRBD1 (6 bases). CDR3 length equals 13 residues. Germline loops: CDR1 SGHRS, CDR2 YFSETQ. Trimming took off 4 bases at V and 5 bases at J, with 12 bases between the two ends.

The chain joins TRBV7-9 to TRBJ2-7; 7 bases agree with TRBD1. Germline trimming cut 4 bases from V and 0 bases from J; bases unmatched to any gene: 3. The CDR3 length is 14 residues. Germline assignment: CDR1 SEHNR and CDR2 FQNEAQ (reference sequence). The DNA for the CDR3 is TGTGCCAGCAGCTGGGACAGTTTCTCCTACGAGCAGTACTTC. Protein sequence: CASSWDSFSYEQYF.

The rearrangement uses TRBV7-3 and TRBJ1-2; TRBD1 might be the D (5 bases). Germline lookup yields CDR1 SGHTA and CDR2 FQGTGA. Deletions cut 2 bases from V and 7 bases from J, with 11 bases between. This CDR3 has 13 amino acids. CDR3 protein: CASSLEGASGYTF. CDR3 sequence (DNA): TGTGCCAGCAGCTTAGAAGGGGCTTCTGGCTACACCTTC. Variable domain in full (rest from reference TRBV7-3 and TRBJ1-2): GAGVSQTPSNKVTEKGKYVELRCDPISGHTALYWYRQSLGQGPEFLIYFQGTGAADDSGLPNDRFFAVRPEGSVSTLKIQRTERGDSAVYLCASSLEGASGYTFGSGTRLTVV.

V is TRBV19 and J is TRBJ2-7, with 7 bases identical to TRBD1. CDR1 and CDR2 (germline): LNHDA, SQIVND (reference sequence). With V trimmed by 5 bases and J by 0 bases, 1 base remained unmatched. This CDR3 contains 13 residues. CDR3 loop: CASSGDSSYEQYF. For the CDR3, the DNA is TGTGCCAGTAGTGGGGACAGCTCCTACGAGCAGTACTTC.

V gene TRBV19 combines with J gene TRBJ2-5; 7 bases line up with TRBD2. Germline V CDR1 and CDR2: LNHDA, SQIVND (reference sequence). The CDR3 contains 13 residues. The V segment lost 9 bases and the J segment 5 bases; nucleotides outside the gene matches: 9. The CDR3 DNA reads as TGTGCCAGCTCCGGACTAGTTTCGGAGACCCAGTACTTC. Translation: CASSGLVSETQYF.

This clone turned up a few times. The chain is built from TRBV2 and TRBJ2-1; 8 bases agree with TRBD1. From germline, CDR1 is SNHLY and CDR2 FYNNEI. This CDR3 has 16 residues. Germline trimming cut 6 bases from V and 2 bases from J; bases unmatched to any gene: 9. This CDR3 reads CASRRAGTGTYNEQFF. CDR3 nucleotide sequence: TGTGCCAGCAGACGCGCCGGGACAGGCACCTACAATGAGCAGTTCTTC. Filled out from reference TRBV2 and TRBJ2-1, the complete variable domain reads EPEVTQTPSHQVTQMGQEVILRCVPISNHLYFYWYRQILGQKVEFLVSFYNNEISEKSEIFDDQFSVERPDGSNFTLKIRSTKLEDSAMYFCASRRAGTGTYNEQFFGPGTRLTVL.

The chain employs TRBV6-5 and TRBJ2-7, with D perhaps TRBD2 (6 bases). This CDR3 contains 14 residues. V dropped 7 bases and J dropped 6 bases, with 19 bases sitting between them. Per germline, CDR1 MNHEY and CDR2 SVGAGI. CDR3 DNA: TGTGCCAGCAAACAACCGGGACTCTATAGCGAGCAGTACTTC. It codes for CASKQPGLYSEQYF.

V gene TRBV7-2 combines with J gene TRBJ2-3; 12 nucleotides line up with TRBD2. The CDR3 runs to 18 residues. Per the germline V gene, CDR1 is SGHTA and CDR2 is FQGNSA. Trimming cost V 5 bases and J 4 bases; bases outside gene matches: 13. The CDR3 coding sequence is TGTGCCAGCAGCCCACTGACTAGCGGGGGCACTAGGGCAGATACGCAGTATTTT. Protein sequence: CASSPLTSGGTRADTQYF.

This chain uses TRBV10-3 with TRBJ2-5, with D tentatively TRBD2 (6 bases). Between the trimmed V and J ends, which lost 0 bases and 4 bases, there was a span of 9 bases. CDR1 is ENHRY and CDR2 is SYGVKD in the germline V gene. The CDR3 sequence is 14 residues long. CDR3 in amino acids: CAISESMEGETQYF. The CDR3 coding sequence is TGTGCCATCAGTGAGTCGATGGAGGGAGAGACCCAGTACTTC.

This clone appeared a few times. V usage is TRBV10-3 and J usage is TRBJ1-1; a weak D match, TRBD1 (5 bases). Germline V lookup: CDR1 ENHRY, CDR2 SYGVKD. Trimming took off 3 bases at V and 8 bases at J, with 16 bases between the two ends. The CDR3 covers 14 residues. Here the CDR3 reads CAISEGSGVGEAFF. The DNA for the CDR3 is TGTGCCATCAGTGAAGGTTCGGGGGTCGGAGAAGCTTTCTTT.

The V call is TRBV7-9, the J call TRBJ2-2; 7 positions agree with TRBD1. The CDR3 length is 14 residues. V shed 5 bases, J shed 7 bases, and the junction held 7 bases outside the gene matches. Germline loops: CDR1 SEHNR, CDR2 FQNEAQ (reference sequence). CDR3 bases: TGTGCCAGCAGCCTCGACAGGGCGGGCGGGGAGCTGTTTTTT. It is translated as CASSLDRAGGELFF.

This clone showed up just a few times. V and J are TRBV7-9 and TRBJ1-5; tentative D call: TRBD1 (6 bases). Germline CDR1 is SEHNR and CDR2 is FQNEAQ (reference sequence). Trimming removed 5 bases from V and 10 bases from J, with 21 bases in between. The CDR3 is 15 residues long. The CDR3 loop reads CASSHPDRAVLPQHF. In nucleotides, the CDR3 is TGTGCCAGCAGCCACCCGGACAGAGCCGTCCTCCCCCAGCATTTT.

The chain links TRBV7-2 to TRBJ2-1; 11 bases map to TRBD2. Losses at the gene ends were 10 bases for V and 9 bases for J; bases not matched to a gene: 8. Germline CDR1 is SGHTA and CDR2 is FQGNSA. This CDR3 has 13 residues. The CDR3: CATIAGGPGEQFF. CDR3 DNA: TGTGCCACGATAGCGGGGGGGCCAGGTGAGCAGTTCTTC. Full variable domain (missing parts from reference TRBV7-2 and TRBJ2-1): GAGVSQSPSNKVTEKGKDVELRCDPISGHTALYWYRQSLGQGLEFLIYFQGNSAPDKSGLPSDRFSAERTGGSVSTLTIQRTQQEDSAVYLCATIAGGPGEQFFGPGTRLTVL.